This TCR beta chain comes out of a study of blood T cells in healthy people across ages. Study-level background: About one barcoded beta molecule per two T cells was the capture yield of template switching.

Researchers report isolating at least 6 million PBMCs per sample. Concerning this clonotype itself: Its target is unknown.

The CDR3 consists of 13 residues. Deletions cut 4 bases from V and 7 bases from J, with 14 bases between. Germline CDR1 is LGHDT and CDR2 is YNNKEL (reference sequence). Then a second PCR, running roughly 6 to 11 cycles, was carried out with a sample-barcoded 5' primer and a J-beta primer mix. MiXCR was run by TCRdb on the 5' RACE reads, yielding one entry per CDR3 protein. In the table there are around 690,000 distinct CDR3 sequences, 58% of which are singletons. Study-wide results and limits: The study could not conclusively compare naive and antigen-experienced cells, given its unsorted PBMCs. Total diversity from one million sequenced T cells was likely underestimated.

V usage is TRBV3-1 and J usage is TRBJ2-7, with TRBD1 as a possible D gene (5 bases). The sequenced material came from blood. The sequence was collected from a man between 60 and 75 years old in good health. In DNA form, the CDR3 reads TGTGCCAGCAGCCCAGGTGCAGCAGGGGAGCAGTACTTC. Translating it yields CASSPGAAGEQYF.